This T cell receptor (beta chain) was recorded in a study of cytomegalovirus exposure and HLA in healthy donors listed by TCRdb under 2017. About the investigation overall: An earlier analysis of approximately 640 of the donors reported approximately 300 Gb of sequence data and 117 million unique TCR beta sequences from approximately 180 million T cells. An earlier analysis of some 500 of the donors applied high-throughput TCR beta sequencing to assess whether each TCR beta V gene segment acted as functional or pseudogenic. All discovery cohort repertoires had been generated using a single sequencing platform. Donor age, sex, ethnicity and CMV serostatus were compiled together with the repertoire data. In the later analysis, no new phenotypic data were used to find candidate immune exposures; instead, reliance was placed on TCR beta sequences and their occurrence across donors. Approximately 310 gigabases of sequencing data and tens of millions of unique TCR sequences were included in an early release covering 550 to 650 HLA-typed donors. In a later genetic analysis, genome-wide SNP genotypes for about 65% of the roughly 700 donors were used, and that subset was treated as a discovery cohort. To predict cytomegalovirus infection status, the study brought together high-throughput TCR immunosequencing, statistical association of individual TCRs with disease status, and machine learning. A separate validation cohort of approximately 120 different subjects was used in addition to the roughly 720-subject first cohort. The study profiled the T cell repertoires of 666 subjects by immunosequencing and related them to cytomegalovirus serostatus. To study patterns of TCR occurrence, a later analysis re-analyzed previously published TCR beta repertoires from under 750 donors and added high-resolution HLA genotyping. Among the roughly 390 genotyped donors, approximately 82% belonged to the genetic ancestry cluster associated with self-reported Caucasian donors. Among some 400 genotyped donors of the cohort, an average of roughly 240,000 unique TCR beta nucleotide sequences were sequenced per donor, 15% to 20% of them non-productive. Class I and class II HLA loci were covered by the typing at four-digit resolution. The aim of the study was to test whether cataloging public T cell receptors could identify signatures of past pathogen exposure. The number of typed donors differed by locus: roughly 620-630 for A, B, C, DRB1 and DQB1; approximately 540 for DQA1; over 600 for DPA1; and roughly 490 for DPB1. Because of strong linkage in the cohort, 5 or 6 DR-DQ haplotypes were treated as single units for association and clustering.

V loses 4 bases at its end and J loses 3 bases; junction bases beyond the gene matches: 10. There are 17 amino acids in the CDR3, from cysteine to phenylalanine inclusive. The entry retains the CDR3 DNA only, 51 bases that are in frame from base 1. According to the germline V gene, CDR1 reads SNHLY and CDR2 reads FYNNEI. Paper-wide results and their limitations: The cohort was sequenced for TCR beta chains only, and without alpha or paired-chain data the features that could be detected were limited. A cluster of highly shared sequence variants was judged likely to represent a technical artifact of the sequencing pipeline. According to a later analysis, TCR association rates differed among HLA loci, with DRB1 alleles showing the most associated TCRs and HLA-C alleles showing the fewest. A later analysis found that most CMV-associated TCR beta chains appeared HLA-restricted, with HLA associations seemingly driven largely by CMV exposure. An earlier analysis of some 560 of the donors showed that most TCR beta V segments appeared in productive rearrangements either about 87% or about 30% of the time, which broadly matched IMGT annotations. Strong co-occurrence of HLA alleles, especially DR and DQ, made assigning TCR associations to individual alleles difficult. A later analysis associated 15,000 to 20,000 TCR beta sequences with specific HLA alleles at a false discovery rate of 0.05. CMV serostatus was the only immune exposure information available for the cohort. In a later analysis, HLA-associated TCR beta chains were found to be more clonally expanded and to have lower generation probabilities than equally common non-associated chains. Linkage disequilibrium might explain the correlated functional status among segregating V segments, but an unknown experimental factor could not be ruled out. Because counts were too low, about 17 rarely observed V segments, including chromosome 9 orphons, were excluded from the earlier analysis of 587 of the donors. Across donors, most TCR sequences were observed very rarely, whereas some public TCRs were present in many individuals. Presence/absence analyses assumed roughly uniform sequencing depth across donors, an assumption that may not hold. Cytomegalovirus status was reported to be diagnosed by the classifier with high specificity and sensitivity in both the original and validation cohorts. Compared with the roughly 710-donor mean, donors in an Asian-associated ancestry cluster had fewer N-insertions in productive TCRs, according to a later genetic analysis. The study gave a list of 150 to 200 TCR beta chains associated with cytomegalovirus. In a later analysis, several top co-occurrence clusters were reported to appear linked to parvovirus B19, influenza, CMV and Epstein-Barr virus. Three of the identified cytomegalovirus-associated TCR beta chains were confirmed in vitro to be specific for cytomegalovirus antigens. A further reported finding was that TCR beta sequences accurately predicted the HLA-A and HLA-B alleles for most subjects in the first cohort. Because HLA typing was unavailable for some donors at each locus, only the typed subset was used in association tests. According to the authors, the approach could potentially be generalized to other disease states and immunological phenotypes. Because the 87-base-pair reads could not distinguish some IMGT-functional V segments, including TRBV6-2 and TRBV6-3, those segments were excluded. A later genetic analysis associated a missense DCLRE1C variant with V-gene and J-gene trimming of TCR beta chains, and an independent cohort replicated the association.

In regard to this clone: Its antigen has not been determined. No quality values exist for individual bases; no much larger clone is one base distant.

In total, 500 to 700 healthy bone marrow donors made up the cohort. At the time of sampling, every cohort member was nominally healthy, though immune exposures that went unrecorded were likely present. The donor tested CMV seronegative, placing the donor among the 350 or so seronegative members of the cohort. A peripheral blood sample was collected from each donor, and TCR beta sequencing was performed on peripheral blood mononuclear cells. The Qiagen DNeasy Blood Extraction Kit was used to extract genomic DNA from the blood cell samples. The protocol used for the library was the immunoSEQ multiplex PCR assay. For the multiplex PCR, a mixture combining 60 forward primers for TCR Vbeta segments and 13 reverse primers for TCR Jbeta segments was used. The CDR3 region of rearranged TCR beta genes was amplified from genomic DNA with a multiplex PCR assay. Amplified TCR beta libraries were sequenced as 87-base-pair reads on the Illumina HiSeq System. In the original analysis: A later analysis counted tens of millions of unique TCR beta chains across the approximately 700 repertoires, and 9 million to 14 million of these chains were shared by at least two donors. A nearest-neighbor algorithm error-corrected the raw reads and collapsed the reads into unique sequences, merging closely related sequences to remove PCR and sequencing errors. To assign V, D and J gene segments, CDR3 sequences were aligned to IMGT reference sequences. For a sequence to be retained, a match of at least six nucleotides to both a V gene segment and a J gene segment was required. Rearrangements were called productive when the CDR3 lacked stop codons and stayed in frame with V and J; all others were non-productive. Following IMGT convention, CDR3 was defined as the stretch from the second conserved V-encoded cysteine to the conserved J-encoded phenylalanine. In an earlier analysis of approximately 500 of the donors, sequences lacking an unambiguous match to a single V gene segment were excluded. An earlier analysis of under 750 of the donors called V segments functional above 56.7% productive rearrangements and segregating when the between-donor standard deviation exceeded 5%. A statistical classification framework was built for diagnosing cytomegalovirus status from the catalog of TCR beta chain sequences. In a later analysis, V and J genes were assigned by comparing TCR nucleotide sequences against IMGT/GENE-DB human TR gene sequences. A later analysis assigned CDR3 sequences and most-parsimonious VDJ recombination scenarios with the TCRdist pipeline. In a later analysis, every TCR beta chain was defined by the combination of its CDR3 amino acid sequence and its V-gene family, and reads without a unique V-gene family were dropped. In a later analysis, fewer than 600 highly shared, low-generation-probability nucleotide sequences were removed to address suspected cross-contamination and a sequencing artifact. In a later analysis, a clonal expansion index was calculated for each public chain from normalized within-repertoire ranks of inferred template counts. In a later analysis, generation probabilities were computed using a VDJ recombination model fitted to out-of-frame rearrangements, and the results were checked against IGoR. Hypergeometric tests were used in a later analysis to score TCR-TCR, TCR-HLA and TCR-CMV co-occurrence, with a repertoire-size bias correction applied to the TCR pairs. A later analysis estimated false discovery rates by permuting HLA or CMV assignments 20 times. In a later analysis, co-occurring TCRs were grouped using DBSCAN, and TCRdist sequence similarity was added for clustering within HLA-allele-positive subsets. Co-occurrence clustering excluded repertoires with fewer than 30,000 or more than 120,000 public chains, plus five with anomalous nucleotide sharing. TCRdb carries this immuneACCESS record with in-frame sequences only. Its versions omit some clonotypes, under half of them owing to an unresolved V gene in the studies checked, with the rest unexplained. V and J calls and clone size are copied from that table; D and trimming were computed from the DNA. The sample table records around 200,000 clones; under 85% of these occur just once. The ten most abundant clones make up approximately 3.4% of the sample.

Material for sequencing was PBMCs. The sequence is built from TRBV2 and TRBJ2-2; 8 middle bases align to TRBD2. The sequence came from a female donor in good health and CMV-seronegative. The DNA reads TGTGCCAGCAGTGGGGGGGGACTAGGGAAGGACACCGGGGAGCTGTTTTTT. Translated, it gives CASSGGGLGKDTGELFF.